This T cell receptor (beta chain) is drawn from a study of a mutant IDH1 vaccine in newly diagnosed glioma. Background on the study: The initiation of vaccination occurred 4-6 weeks after radiotherapy alone, or with temozolomide cycles. Sex among treated patients split about 60% male, roughly 38% female; mean age was approximately 40 years.

Time point denoted: week 35, safety follow-up. The vaccine gave 300 ug of a 20-mer mutant IDH1 peptide subcutaneously per dose. Vaccinations, eight in total, occurred in weeks 1, 3, 5, 7, 11, 15, 19, 23. New astrocytomas of WHO grade 3 or 4 that were IDH1-mutant and ATRX-lost were found in the donors. Regarding this clone: The antigen remains unidentified.

Germline CDR1 is SGHNT and CDR2 is YENEEA. The CDR3 loop spans 14 amino acids. V was pared by 10 bases and J by 2 bases, with 15 bases between. Sequencing was performed with immunoSEQ multiplex PCR; in TCRdb, only in-frame clones are kept and a portion is missing. This table holds about 54,000 clones, 80% to 85% found once. This sequence originates from a woman between 18 and 29 years old with glioma. This sequence joins TRBV11-3 and TRBJ2-1, with D possibly TRBD1 on 7 matching bases. Sequences were derived from PBMCs, sampled from a glioma patient whose treatment included an IDH1 peptide vaccine. The CDR3 reads CATQGGPAYNEQFF. DNA for the CDR3: TGTGCCACCCAGGGGGGACCGGCCTACAATGAGCAGTTCTTC.